The clone carrying this TCR beta chain was counted only a few times. Antigen unknown. A universal primer site arose from template switching, and cDNA bore unique molecular identifiers. MiXCR, applied by TCRdb to the 5' RACE reads, yields one record per CDR3 protein. The data show under 1 million distinct CDR3 sequences, with roughly an eighth seen just once and about 1.5% held by the top ten. There were only healthy Caucasians among the donors. The sample comes from a study of identical twins. Findings and limits, study-wide: Beta out-of-frame sequences showed weaker excess twin sharing.

The CDR3 loop spans 14 amino acids. The germline V and J ends were trimmed by 3 bases and 9 bases, with 18 bases remaining between them. In addition, the sample was reused for a study of yellow fever vaccine responses in identical twins.

The chain carries TRBV12-3 or TRBV12-4 and TRBJ2-7, with a possible D match to TRBD2 (6 bases). This receptor was obtained from a woman younger than 30 in good health. The sequenced material came from PBMCs. DNA of the CDR3: TGTGCCAGCAGTTTCATGGTGGGAGGAAAGGGGCAGTACTTC. Translating it yields CASSFMVGGKGQYF.